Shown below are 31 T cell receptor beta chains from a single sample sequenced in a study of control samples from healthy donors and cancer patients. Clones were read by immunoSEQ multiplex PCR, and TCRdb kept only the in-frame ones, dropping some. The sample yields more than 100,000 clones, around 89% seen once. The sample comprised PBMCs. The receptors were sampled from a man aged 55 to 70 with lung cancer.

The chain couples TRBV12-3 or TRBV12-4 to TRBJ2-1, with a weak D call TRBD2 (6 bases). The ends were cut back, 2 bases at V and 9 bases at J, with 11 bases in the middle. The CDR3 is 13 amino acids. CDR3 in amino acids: CASSLKWGGEQFF. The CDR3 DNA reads TGTGCCAGCAGTTTAAAGTGGGGAGGTGAGCAGTTCTTC.

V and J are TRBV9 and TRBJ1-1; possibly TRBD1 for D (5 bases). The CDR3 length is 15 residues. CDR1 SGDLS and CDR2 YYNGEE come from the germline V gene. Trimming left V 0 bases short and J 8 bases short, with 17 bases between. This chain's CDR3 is CASSVGQSPNTEAFF. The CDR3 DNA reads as TGTGCCAGCAGCGTAGGACAGTCCCCCAATACCGAAGCTTTCTTT.

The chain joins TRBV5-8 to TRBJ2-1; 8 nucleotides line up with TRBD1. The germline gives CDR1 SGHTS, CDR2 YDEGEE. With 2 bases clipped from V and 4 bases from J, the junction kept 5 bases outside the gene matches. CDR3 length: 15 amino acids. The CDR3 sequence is CASSFGQGTYNEQFF. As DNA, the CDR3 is TGTGCCAGCAGCTTTGGACAGGGCACATACAATGAGCAGTTCTTC.

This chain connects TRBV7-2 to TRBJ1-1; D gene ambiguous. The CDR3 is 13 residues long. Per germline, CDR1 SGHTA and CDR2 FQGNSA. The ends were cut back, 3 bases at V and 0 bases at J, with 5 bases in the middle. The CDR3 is CASSLYLNTEAFF. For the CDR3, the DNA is TGTGCCAGCAGCTTGTACTTGAACACTGAAGCTTTCTTT.

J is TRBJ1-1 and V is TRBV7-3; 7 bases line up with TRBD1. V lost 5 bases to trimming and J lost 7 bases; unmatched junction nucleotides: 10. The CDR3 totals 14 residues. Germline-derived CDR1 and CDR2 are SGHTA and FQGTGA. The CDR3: CASSTQGGVGEAFF. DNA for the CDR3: TGTGCCAGCAGCACCCAGGGGGGAGTAGGTGAAGCTTTCTTT.

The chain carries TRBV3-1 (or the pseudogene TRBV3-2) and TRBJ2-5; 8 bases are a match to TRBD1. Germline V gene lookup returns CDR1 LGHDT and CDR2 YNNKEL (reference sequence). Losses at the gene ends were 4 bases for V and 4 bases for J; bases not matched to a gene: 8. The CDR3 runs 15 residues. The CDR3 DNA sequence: TGTGCCAGCAGCCCATTGGACAGGGAAAGAGAGACCCAGTACTTC. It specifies CASSPLDRERETQYF.

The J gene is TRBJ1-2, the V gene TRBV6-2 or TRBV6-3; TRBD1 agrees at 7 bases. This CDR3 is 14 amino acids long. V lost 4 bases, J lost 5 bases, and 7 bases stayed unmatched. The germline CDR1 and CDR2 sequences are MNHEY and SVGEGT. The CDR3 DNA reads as TGTGCCAGCAGTTTACAGGGGCTTGATTATGGCTACACCTTC. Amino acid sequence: CASSLQGLDYGYTF.

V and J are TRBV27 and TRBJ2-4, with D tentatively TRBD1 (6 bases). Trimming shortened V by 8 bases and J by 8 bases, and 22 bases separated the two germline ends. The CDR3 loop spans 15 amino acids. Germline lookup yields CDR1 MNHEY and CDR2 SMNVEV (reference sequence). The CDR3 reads CASSWTGQGSDIQYF. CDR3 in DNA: TGTGCCAGCTCCTGGACCGGGCAGGGGTCAGACATTCAGTACTTC.

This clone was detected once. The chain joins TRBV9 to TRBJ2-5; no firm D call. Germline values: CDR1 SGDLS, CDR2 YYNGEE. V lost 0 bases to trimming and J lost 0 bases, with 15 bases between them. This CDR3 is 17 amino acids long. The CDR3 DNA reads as TGTGCCAGCAGCGTAGGCGACCTAAGGGTATACCAAGAGACCCAGTACTTC. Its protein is CASSVGDLRVYQETQYF.

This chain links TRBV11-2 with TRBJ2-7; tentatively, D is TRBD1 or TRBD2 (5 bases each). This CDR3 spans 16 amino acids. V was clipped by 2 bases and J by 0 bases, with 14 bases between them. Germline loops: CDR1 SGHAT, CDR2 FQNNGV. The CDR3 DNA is TGTGCCAGCAGCTTATCCGGGGCGTTCTCCTCCTACGAGCAGTACTTC. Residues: CASSLSGAFSSYEQYF.

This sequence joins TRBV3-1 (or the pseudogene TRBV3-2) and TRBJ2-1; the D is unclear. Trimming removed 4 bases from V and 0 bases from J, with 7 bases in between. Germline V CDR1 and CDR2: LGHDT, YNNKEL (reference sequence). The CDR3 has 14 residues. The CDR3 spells CASSPTGSYNEQFF. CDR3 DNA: TGTGCCAGCAGCCCCACCGGCTCCTACAATGAGCAGTTCTTC.

The CDR3 sequence: CSASSPPGNTEAFF. The CDR3 DNA sequence: TGCAGTGCTAGTAGTCCGCCGGGGAACACTGAAGCTTTCTTT. The rearrangement links TRBV20-1 to TRBJ1-1; D ambiguous. In germline, CDR1 is DFQATT, CDR2 SNEGSKA (reference sequence). V was clipped by 3 bases and J by 1 base, with 12 bases between them. This CDR3 is 14 amino acids long.

In nucleotides, the CDR3 is TGTGCCAGCAGCGTCCCTTCGGGGGGGCCCGTCACAGATACGCAGTATTTT. Protein product: CASSVPSGGPVTDTQYF. V and J are TRBV9 and TRBJ2-3; 8 nucleotides line up with TRBD2. Trimming cost V 2 bases and J 2 bases; bases outside gene matches: 10. Germline V CDR1 and CDR2: SGDLS, YYNGEE. This CDR3 has 17 amino acids.

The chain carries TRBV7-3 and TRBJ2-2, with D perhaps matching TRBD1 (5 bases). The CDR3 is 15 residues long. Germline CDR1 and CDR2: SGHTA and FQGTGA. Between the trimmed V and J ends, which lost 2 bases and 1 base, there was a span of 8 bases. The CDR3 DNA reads TGTGCCAGCAGCTTATTCAGGGAGAACACCGGGGAGCTGTTTTTT. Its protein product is CASSLFRENTGELFF. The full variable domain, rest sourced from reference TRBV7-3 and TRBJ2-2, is GAGVSQTPSNKVTEKGKYVELRCDPISGHTALYWYRQSLGQGPEFLIYFQGTGAADDSGLPNDRFFAVRPEGSVSTLKIQRTERGDSAVYLCASSLFRENTGELFFGEGSRLTVL.

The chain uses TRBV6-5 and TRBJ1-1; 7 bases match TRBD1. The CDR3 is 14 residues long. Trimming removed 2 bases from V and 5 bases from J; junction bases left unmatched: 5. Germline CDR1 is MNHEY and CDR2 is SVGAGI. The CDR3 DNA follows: TGTGCCAGCAGTTACAGGGGGCTAGATACTGAAGCTTTCTTT. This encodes CASSYRGLDTEAFF.

The CDR3 coding sequence is TGTGCCAGCAGCTCTGGACCTGCCACTGAAGCTTTCTTT. Translation gives CASSSGPATEAFF. This chain joins TRBV11-2 and TRBJ1-1; D ambiguous. Per the germline V gene, CDR1 is SGHAT and CDR2 is FQNNGV. The germline V and J ends were trimmed by 4 bases and 4 bases, with 10 bases remaining between them. CDR3 length: 13 amino acids.

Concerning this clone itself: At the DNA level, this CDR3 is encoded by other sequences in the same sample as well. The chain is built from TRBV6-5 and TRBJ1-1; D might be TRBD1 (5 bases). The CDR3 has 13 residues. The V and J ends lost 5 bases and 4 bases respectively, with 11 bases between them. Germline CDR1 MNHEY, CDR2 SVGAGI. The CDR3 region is CASSSPGGTEAFF. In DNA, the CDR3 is TGTGCCAGCAGTAGTCCGGGGGGCACTGAAGCTTTCTTT.

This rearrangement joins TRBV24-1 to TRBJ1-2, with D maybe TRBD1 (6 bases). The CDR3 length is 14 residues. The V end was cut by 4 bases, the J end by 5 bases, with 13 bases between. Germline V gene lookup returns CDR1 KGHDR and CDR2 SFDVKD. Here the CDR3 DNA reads TGTGCCACCAGTGAATCGACAGGAGATTATGGCTACACCTTC. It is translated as CATSESTGDYGYTF.

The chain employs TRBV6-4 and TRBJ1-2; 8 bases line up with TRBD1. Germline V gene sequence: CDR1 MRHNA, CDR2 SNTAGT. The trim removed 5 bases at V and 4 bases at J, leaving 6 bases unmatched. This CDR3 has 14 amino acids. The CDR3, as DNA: TGTGCCAGCAGTAGAGGACAGGGCGGCTATGGCTACACCTTC. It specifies CASSRGQGGYGYTF.

CDR3 in amino acids: CASSDTINEKLFF. CDR3 DNA sequence: TGTGCCAGCAGTGATACGATTAATGAAAAACTGTTTTTT. The rearrangement links TRBV2 to TRBJ1-4; D is uncertain. The V and J ends lost 3 bases and 4 bases respectively, with 6 bases between them. The CDR3 is 13 residues long. CDR1 is SNHLY and CDR2 is FYNNEI in the germline V gene.

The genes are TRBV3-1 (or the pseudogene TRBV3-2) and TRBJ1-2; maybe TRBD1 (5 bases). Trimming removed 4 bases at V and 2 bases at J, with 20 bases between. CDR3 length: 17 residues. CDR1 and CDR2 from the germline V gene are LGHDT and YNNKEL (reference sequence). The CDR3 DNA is TGTGCCAGCAGCCTCCGCACCACCCGGGACCGAAACTATGGCTACACCTTC. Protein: CASSLRTTRDRNYGYTF.

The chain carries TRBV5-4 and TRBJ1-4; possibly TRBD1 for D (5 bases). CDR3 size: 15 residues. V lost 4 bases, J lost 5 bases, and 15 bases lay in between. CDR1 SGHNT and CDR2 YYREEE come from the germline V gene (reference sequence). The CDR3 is CASSPGAGWNEKLFF. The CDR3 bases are TGTGCCAGCAGCCCCGGGGCTGGTTGGAATGAAAAACTGTTTTTT.

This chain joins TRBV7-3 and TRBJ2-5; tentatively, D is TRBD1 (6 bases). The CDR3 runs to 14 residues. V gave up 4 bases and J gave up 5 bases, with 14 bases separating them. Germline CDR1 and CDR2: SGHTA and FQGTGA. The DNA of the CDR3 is TGTGCCAGCAGCTCCGCAGGGGTCGGGGAGACCCAGTACTTC. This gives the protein CASSSAGVGETQYF.

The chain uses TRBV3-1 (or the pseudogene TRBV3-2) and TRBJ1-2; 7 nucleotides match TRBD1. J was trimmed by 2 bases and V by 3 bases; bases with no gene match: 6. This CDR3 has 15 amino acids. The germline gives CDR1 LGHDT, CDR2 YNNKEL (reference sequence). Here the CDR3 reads CASSHLAQGNYGYTF. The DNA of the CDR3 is TGTGCCAGCAGCCACCTTGCACAGGGGAACTATGGCTACACCTTC.

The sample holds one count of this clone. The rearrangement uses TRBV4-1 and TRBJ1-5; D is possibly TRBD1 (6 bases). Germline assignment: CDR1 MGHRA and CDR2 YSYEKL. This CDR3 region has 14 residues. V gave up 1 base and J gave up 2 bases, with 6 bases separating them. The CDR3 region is CASSQGQGNQPQHF. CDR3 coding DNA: TGCGCCAGCAGCCAAGGACAGGGCAATCAGCCCCAGCATTTT.

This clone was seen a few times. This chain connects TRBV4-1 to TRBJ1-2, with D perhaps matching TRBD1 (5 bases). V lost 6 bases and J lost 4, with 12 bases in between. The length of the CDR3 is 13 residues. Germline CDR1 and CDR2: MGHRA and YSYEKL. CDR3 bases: TGCGCCAGCAGTCCGGGGGGGATCTATGGCTACACCTTC. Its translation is CASSPGGIYGYTF.

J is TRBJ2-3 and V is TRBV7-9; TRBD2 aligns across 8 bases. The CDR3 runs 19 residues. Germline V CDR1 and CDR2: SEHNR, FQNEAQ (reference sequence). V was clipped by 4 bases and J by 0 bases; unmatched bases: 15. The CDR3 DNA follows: TGTGCCAGCAGCTCCCCACCTAGGAGCGGGGGCCTCAGCACAGATACGCAGTATTTT. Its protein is CASSSPPRSGGLSTDTQYF.

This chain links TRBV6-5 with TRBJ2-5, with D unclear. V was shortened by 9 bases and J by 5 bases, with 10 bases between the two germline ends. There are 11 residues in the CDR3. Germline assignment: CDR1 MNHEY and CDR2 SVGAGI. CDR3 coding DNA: TGTGCCAGACCAGGCCCGGAGACCCAGTACTTC. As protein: CARPGPETQYF.

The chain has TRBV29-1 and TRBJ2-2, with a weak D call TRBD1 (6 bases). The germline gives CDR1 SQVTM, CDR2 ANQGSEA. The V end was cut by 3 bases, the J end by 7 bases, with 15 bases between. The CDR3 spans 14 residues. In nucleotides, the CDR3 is TGCAGCGTTGACACGGACAGAGAAGGCGGGGAGCTGTTTTTT. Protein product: CSVDTDREGGELFF.

CDR3 coding DNA: TGTGCCACATCGTCTGGGACCAGTTTTGGGACCCAGTACTTC. This translates into CATSSGTSFGTQYF. The chain recombines TRBV14 with TRBJ2-5, with D perhaps matching TRBD1 or TRBD2 (5 bases each). V lost 10 bases to trimming and J lost 7 bases, with 22 bases between them. The CDR3 spans 14 residues. Germline V gives CDR1 SGHDN, CDR2 FVKESK.

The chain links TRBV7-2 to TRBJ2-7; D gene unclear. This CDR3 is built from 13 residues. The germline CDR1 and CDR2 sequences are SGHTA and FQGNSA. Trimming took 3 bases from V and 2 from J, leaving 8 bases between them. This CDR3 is CASSFYQAYEQYF. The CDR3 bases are TGTGCCAGCAGCTTTTATCAAGCCTACGAGCAGTACTTC.